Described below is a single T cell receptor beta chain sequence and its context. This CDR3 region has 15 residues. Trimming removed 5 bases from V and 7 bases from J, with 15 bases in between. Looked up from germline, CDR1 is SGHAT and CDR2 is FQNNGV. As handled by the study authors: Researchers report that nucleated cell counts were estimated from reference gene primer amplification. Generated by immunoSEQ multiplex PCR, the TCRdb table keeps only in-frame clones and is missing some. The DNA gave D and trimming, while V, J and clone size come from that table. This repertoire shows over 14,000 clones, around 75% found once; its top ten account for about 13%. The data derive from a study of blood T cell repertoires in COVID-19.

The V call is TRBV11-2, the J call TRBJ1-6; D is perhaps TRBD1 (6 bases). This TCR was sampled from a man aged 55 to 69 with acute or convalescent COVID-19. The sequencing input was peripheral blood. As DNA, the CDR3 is TGTGCCAGCAGCCAGGACAGTCTTGGAAATTCACCCCTCCACTTT. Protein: CASSQDSLGNSPLHF.